Reported below is one TCR beta chain. Its target is unknown. This entry belongs to a study of T cell responses to AZD1222 COVID-19 vaccine. For the study at large: It was second doses at about 4 or about 12 weeks that were pooled. Broader study findings: Only 5 to 7 AZD1222 recipients were seropositive at baseline. Reports indicate that nearly half of spike-specific TCRs are directed at unmutated variant regions. Donors in the cohort were predominantly white British and more often female, and clonal diversity was possibly underestimated.

Clones were sequenced by immunoSEQ multiplex PCR, and TCRdb holds only the in-frame ones, with some missing. The sample carries about 110,000 clones, about 90% recorded once. The germline V and J ends were trimmed by 1 base and 5 bases, with 11 bases remaining between them. The CDR3 length is 14 residues. The germline CDR1 and CDR2 sequences are SEHNR and FQNEAQ (reference sequence). The chain employs TRBV7-9 and TRBJ1-2; possible D gene TRBD1, 6 bases. Here the sequenced sample was peripheral blood, taken on day 0 of AZD1222 vaccination. The TCR sequence derives from an adult in good health. CDR3 sequence (DNA): TGTGCCAGCAGCTTAGGGGGGCTAGGGTATGGCTACACCTTC. This sequence encodes CASSLGGLGYGYTF.